The entry that follows covers one T cell receptor beta chain sequence. The data belong to a study of blood T cell repertoires in COVID-19. Germline V gives CDR1 MNHEY, CDR2 SMNVEV (reference sequence). V shed 2 bases, J shed 0 bases, and the junction held 0 bases outside the gene matches. The CDR3 sequence is 15 residues long. Cohort allocation depended upon clinical history that participants reported. Authors' methods: Amplifying reference gene primers gave estimates of nucleated cell counts. TCRdb's copy holds only in-frame clones and misses some; the assay was immunoSEQ multiplex PCR. The V and J calls and the clone size are those of that table, but D and trimming were determined from the DNA. The sample gives about 310,000 clones, 85% of which show up once; approximately 1.9% is in the top ten.

Sequenced sample: PBMCs or T cells enriched from blood (not recorded which). V usage is TRBV27 and J usage is TRBJ2-2; 7 nucleotides agree with TRBD1. The TCR originated in a woman in her thirties who had been exposed to COVID-19. The CDR3 here is CASSLTGANTGELFF. The DNA of the CDR3 is TGTGCCAGCAGTTTAACAGGGGCGAACACCGGGGAGCTGTTTTTT.